This T cell receptor (beta chain) was captured in a study of blood T cell repertoires in COVID-19. Study-level information: The origin of the acute and convalescent COVID-19 samples was the United States, Italy and Spain.

Enrollees, about 18 to 95 years old, lived in approximately 25 US areas. The recovered donors of Cohort 3 showed two negative PCRs, clearance, or symptom resolution. Under the authors' procedure: Reference gene primer amplification gave nucleated cell count estimates. Some clones are missing from TCRdb's copy, which holds only in-frame ones; the method was immunoSEQ multiplex PCR. V and J calls and clone size follow that table, whereas D and trimming were derived from the DNA. Counted here are roughly 150,000 clones, around four fifths occurring once; the ten biggest clones make up 6.2%. V lost 4 bases to trimming and J lost 5 bases; unmatched junction nucleotides: 8. CDR3 length equals 15 residues. Germline V CDR1 and CDR2: SGDLS, YYNGEE.

Sequenced material: PBMCs or T cells enriched from blood (not recorded which). V gene TRBV9 combines with J gene TRBJ1-4, with TRBD1 identical over 7 bases. This clonotype originated in a woman aged 40 to 50 who had recovered from COVID-19. CDR3 region: CASSTRQGLNEKLFF. The CDR3 nucleotides are TGTGCCAGCAGCACCCGACAGGGACTGAATGAAAAACTGTTTTTT.